The clone carrying this T cell receptor beta chain was counted ten times or more. Its antigen is unidentified. This record comes from a study of CD8+CD57+ T cells in acquired aplastic anemia. Study summary: DNA from sorted CD4+ and CD8+ cells averaged around 3 ug.

Genomic DNA served as template for TCR beta VDJ and CDR3 profiling. MiXCR was run by TCRdb on the reads, yielding one entry per CDR3 protein. The sample consists of approximately 170,000 distinct CDR3 sequences, roughly half of them appearing once. Broader study findings: There were over 25 CD8+ CDR3 sequences that occurred in both patients and controls.

All sequencing subjects had displayed CD8+CD57+ cell expansion on flow cytometry. Patients uniformly had severe acquired aplastic anemia. CDR1 LNHDA and CDR2 SQIVND come from the germline V gene (reference sequence). CDR3 length equals 15 residues. The V end was cut by 8 bases, the J end by 2 bases, with 16 bases between. The chain is built from TRBV19 and TRBJ1-5; no definite D call. The receptor was derived from a human donor with aplastic anemia. The sequencing input was sorted CD4+, CD8+, or CD8+CD57+ T cells (not recorded which) from PBMCs. The DNA for the CDR3 is TGTGCCAGTTCCCCTAAAGGAATTGGCAATCAGCCCCAGCATTTT. Protein: CASSPKGIGNQPQHF.